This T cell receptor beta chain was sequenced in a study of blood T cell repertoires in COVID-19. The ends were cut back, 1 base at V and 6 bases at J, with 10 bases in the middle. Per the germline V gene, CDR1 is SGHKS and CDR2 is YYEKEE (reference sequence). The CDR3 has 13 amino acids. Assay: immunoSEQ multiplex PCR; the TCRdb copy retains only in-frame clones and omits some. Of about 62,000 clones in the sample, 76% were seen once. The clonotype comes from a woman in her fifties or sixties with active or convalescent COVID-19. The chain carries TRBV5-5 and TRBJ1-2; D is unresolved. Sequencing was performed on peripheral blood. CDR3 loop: CASSLSARHGYTF. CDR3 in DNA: TGTGCCAGCAGCTTGTCGGCCAGGCATGGCTACACCTTC.